This paragraph covers one T cell receptor (beta chain) sequence. The sample is drawn from a study of OX40 agonist ivuxolimab in advanced cancers. Study-level information: Cancers in dose escalation were hepatocellular, melanoma, renal cell and head and neck. Three patients, one with hepatocellular carcinoma and two with cutaneous melanoma, responded partially.

Germline CDR1 is LNHDA and CDR2 is SQIVND (reference sequence). This CDR3 has 15 amino acids. The V end lost 5 bases, the J end lost 1 base, and 14 bases lay between the germline ends. Produced via immunoSEQ multiplex PCR; TCRdb's table is partial and in-frame only. The sample records around 84,000 clones, roughly 80% being singletons. The sample in question was CD4+ or CD8+ T cells sorted from blood, obtained in a trial of the OX40 agonist ivuxolimab. The clonotype comes from an adult with an advanced solid tumor such as melanoma, head and neck, liver or kidney cancer. J is TRBJ1-1 and V is TRBV19; a weak D match, TRBD1 (6 bases). CDR3 nucleotides: TGTGCCAGTAGTGCAAAAACAGGGAGGAACACTGAAGCTTTCTTT. Translated, it gives CASSAKTGRNTEAFF. Supplemented by reference TRBV19 and TRBJ1-1, the full variable domain reads DGGITQSPKYLFRKEGQNVTLSCEQNLNHDAMYWYRQDPGQGLRLIYYSQIVNDFQKGDIAEGYSVSREKKESFPLTVTSAQKNPTAFYLCASSAKTGRNTEAFFGQGTRLTVV.